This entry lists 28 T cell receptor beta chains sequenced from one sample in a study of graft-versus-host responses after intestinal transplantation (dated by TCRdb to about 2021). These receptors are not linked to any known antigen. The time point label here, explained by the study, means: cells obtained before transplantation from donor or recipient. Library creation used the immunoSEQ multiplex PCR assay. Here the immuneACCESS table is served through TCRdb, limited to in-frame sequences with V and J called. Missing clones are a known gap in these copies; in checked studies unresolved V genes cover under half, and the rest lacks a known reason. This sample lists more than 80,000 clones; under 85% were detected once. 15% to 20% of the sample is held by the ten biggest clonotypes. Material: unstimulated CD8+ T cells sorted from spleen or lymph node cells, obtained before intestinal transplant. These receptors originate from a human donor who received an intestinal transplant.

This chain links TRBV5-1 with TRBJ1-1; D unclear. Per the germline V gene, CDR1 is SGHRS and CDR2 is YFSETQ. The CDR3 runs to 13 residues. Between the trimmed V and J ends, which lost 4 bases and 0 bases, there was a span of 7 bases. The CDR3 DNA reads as TGCGCCAGCAGCACCCAGCTGAACACTGAAGCTTTCTTT. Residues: CASSTQLNTEAFF.

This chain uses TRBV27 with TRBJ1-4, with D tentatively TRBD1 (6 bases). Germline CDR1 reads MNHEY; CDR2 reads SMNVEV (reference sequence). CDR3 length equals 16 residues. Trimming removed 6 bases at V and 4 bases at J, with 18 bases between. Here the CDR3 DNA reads TGTGCCAGCAGCCTTATCCGCGGACAGATTAATGAAAAACTGTTTTTT. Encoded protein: CASSLIRGQINEKLFF.

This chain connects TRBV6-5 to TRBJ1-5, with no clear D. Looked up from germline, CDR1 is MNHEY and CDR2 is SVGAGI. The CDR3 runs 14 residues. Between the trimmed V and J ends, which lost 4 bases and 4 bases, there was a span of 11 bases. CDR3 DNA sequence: TGTGCCAGCAGTTCCTCGGCAGGTAATCAGCCCCAGCATTTT. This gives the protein CASSSSAGNQPQHF.

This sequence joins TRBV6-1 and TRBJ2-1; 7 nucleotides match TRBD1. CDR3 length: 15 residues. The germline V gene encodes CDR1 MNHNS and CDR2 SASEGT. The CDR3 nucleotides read TGTGCGTGCGGACTGCAGGGGGTCGGGTTTAATGAGCAGTTCTTC. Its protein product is CACGLQGVGFNEQFF.

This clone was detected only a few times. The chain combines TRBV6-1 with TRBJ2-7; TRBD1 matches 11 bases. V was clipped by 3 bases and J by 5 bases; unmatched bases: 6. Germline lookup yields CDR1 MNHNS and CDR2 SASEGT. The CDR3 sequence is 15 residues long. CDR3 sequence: CASSDIPGQGDEQYF. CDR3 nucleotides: TGTGCCAGCAGTGATATTCCGGGACAGGGGGACGAGCAGTACTTC.

CDR3 amino acids: CATSTGGWGQPQHF. CDR3 bases: TGTGCCACCAGCACCGGGGGCTGGGGTCAGCCCCAGCATTTT. This sequence joins TRBV15 and TRBJ1-5; D perhaps matches TRBD1 (6 bases). This CDR3 is built from 14 residues. The germline V gene encodes CDR1 LNHNV and CDR2 YYDKDF (reference sequence). Trimming took 4 bases from V and 6 from J, leaving 13 bases between them.

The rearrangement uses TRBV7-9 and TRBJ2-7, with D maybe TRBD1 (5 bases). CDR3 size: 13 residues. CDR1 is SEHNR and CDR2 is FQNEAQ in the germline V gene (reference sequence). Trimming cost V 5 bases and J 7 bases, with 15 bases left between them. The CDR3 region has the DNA TGTGCCAGCAGCCGTCCGCAGGGTTGGGAGCAGTACTTC. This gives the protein CASSRPQGWEQYF.

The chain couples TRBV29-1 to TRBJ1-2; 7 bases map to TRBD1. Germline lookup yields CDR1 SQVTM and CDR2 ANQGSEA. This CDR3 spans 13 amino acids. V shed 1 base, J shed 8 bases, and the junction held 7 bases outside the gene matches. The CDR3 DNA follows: TGCAGCGTTGAAGTCGGAACAGGGGACGGCTACACCTTC. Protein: CSVEVGTGDGYTF.

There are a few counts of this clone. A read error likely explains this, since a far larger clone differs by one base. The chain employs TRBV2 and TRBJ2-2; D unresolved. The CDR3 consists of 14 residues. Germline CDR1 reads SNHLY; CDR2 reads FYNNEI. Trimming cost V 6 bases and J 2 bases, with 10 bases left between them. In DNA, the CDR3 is TGTGCCAGCAGCGGGCCAGTCAACACCGGGGAGCTGTTTTTT. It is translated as CASSGPVNTGELFF.

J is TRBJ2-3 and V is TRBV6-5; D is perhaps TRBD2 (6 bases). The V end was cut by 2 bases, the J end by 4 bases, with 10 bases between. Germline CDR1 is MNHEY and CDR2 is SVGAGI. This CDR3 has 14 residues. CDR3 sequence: CASSYESGADTQYF. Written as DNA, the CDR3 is TGTGCCAGCAGTTACGAGTCGGGAGCAGATACGCAGTATTTT.

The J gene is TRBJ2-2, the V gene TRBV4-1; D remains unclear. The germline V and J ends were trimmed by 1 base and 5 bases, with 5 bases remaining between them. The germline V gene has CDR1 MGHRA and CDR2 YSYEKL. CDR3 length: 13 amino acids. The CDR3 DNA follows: TGCGCCAGCAGCCAAGCGAGGACCGGGGAGCTGTTTTTT. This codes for CASSQARTGELFF.

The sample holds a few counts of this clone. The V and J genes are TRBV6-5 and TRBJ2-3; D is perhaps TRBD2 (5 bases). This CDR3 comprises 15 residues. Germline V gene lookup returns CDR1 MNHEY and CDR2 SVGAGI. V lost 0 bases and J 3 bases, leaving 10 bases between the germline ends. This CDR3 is CASSYSYRGTDTQYF. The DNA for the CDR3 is TGTGCCAGCAGTTACTCGTATCGGGGAACAGATACGCAGTATTTT.

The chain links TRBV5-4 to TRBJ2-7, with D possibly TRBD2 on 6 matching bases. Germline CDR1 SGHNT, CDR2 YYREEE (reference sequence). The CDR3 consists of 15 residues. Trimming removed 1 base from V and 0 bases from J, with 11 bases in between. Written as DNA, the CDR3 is TGTGCCAGCAGCTTGAACCGGGGGTCCTCCTACGAGCAGTACTTC. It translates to CASSLNRGSSYEQYF.

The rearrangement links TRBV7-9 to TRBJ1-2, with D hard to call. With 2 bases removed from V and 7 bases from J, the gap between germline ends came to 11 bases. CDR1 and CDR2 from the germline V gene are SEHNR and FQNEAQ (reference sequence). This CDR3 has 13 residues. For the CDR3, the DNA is TGTGCCAGCAGCTTATATCTACTTTTTGGCTACACCTTC. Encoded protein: CASSLYLLFGYTF.

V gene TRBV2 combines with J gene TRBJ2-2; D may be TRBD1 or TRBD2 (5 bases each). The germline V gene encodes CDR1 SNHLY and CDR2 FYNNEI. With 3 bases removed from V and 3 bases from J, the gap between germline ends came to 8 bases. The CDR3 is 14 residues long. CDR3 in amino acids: CASSDPGHTGELFF. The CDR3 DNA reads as TGTGCCAGCAGTGATCCGGGACACACCGGGGAGCTGTTTTTT.

CDR3 protein: CASSDWDRGRPQHF. The DNA of the CDR3 is TGTGCCAGCAGTGACTGGGACAGGGGAAGGCCCCAGCATTTT. The chain couples TRBV2 to TRBJ1-5; 10 bases match TRBD1. Germline V gene data show CDR1 as SNHLY and CDR2 as FYNNEI. The V and J ends lost 3 bases and 9 bases, in that order; junction bases with no gene match: 5. There are 14 residues in the CDR3. The variable domain in full, completed from reference TRBV2 and TRBJ1-5, reads EPEVTQTPSHQVTQMGQEVILRCVPISNHLYFYWYRQILGQKVEFLVSFYNNEISEKSEIFDDQFSVERPDGSNFTLKIRSTKLEDSAMYFCASSDWDRGRPQHFGDGTRLSIL.

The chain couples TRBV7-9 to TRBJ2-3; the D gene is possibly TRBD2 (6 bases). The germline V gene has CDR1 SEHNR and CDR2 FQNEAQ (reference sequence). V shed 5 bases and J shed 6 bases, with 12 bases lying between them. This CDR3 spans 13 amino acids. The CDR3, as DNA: TGTGCCAGCAGCAGAACGGGGGAGGATACGCAGTATTTT. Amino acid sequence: CASSRTGEDTQYF.

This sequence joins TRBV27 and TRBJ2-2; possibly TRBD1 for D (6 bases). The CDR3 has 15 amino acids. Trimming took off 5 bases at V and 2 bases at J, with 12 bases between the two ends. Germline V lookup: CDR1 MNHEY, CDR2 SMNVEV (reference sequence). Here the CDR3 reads CASSLTGYNTGELFF. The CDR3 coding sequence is TGTGCCAGCAGTCTGACAGGTTATAACACCGGGGAGCTGTTTTTT.

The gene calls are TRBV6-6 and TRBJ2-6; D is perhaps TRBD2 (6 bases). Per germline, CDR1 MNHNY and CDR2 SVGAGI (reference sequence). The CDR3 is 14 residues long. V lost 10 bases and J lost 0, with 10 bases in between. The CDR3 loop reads CATGGDSGANVLTF. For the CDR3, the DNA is TGTGCCACCGGGGGAGACTCTGGGGCCAACGTCCTGACTTTC.

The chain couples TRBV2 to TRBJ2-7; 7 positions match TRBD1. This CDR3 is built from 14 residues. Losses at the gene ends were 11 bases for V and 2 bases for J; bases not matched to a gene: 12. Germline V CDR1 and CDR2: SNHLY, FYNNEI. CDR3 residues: CAVYRDSDTYEQYF. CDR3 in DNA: TGTGCCGTTTACCGGGACAGCGATACCTACGAGCAGTACTTC.

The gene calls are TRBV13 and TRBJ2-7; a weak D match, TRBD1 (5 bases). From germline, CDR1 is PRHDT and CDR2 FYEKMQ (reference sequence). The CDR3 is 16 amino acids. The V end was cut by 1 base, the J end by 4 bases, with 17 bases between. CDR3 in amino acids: CASSLDGQGVSYEQYF. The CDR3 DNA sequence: TGTGCCAGCAGCTTAGACGGGCAGGGTGTGAGTTACGAGCAGTACTTC. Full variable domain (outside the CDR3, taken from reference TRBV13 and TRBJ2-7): AAGVIQSPRHLIKEKRETATLKCYPIPRHDTVYWYQQGPGQDPQFLISFYEKMQSDKGSIPDRFSAQQFSDYHSELNMSSLELGDSALYFCASSLDGQGVSYEQYFGPGTRLTVT.

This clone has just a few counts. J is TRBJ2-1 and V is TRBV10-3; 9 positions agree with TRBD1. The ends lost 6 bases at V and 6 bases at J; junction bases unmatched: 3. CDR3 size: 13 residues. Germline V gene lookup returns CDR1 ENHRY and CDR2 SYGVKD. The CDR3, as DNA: TGTGCCATCAGGGACAGGGGCGCCAATGAGCAGTTCTTC. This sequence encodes CAIRDRGANEQFF.

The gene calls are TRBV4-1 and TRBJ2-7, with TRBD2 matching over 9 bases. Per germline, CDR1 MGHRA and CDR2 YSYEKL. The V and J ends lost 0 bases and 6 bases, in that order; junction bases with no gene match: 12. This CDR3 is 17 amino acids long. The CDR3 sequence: CASSQDSSGGPLIEQYF. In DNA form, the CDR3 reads TGCGCCAGCAGCCAAGATTCCAGCGGGGGGCCCCTAATCGAGCAGTACTTC.

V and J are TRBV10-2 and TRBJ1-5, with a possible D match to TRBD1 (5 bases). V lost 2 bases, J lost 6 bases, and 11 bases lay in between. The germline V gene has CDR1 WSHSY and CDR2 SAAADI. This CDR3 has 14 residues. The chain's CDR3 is CASSEGASSQPQHF. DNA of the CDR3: TGCGCCAGCAGTGAGGGGGCGTCGAGTCAGCCCCAGCATTTT.

CDR3 in DNA: TGTGCCAGCAGACTGACCAGGGGGACCAAAAACATTCAGTACTTC. Translating gives CASRLTRGTKNIQYF. The rearrangement links TRBV6-1 to TRBJ2-4; 7 nucleotides align to TRBD1. CDR1 is MNHNS, CDR2 SASEGT, per germline. The CDR3 loop spans 15 amino acids. V lost 6 bases to trimming and J lost 2 bases; unmatched junction nucleotides: 7.

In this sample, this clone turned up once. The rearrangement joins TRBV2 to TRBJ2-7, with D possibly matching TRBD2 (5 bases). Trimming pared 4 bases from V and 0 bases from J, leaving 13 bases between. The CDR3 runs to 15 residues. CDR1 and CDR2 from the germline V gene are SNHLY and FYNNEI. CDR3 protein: CASSVSRGVSYEQYF. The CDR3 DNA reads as TGTGCCAGCAGTGTTAGTCGGGGTGTCTCCTACGAGCAGTACTTC.

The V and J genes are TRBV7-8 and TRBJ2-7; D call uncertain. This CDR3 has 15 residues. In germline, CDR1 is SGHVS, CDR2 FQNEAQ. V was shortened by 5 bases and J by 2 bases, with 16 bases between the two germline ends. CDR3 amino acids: CASSPPFGPTYEQYF. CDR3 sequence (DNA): TGTGCCAGCAGCCCCCCGTTTGGGCCAACCTACGAGCAGTACTTC.

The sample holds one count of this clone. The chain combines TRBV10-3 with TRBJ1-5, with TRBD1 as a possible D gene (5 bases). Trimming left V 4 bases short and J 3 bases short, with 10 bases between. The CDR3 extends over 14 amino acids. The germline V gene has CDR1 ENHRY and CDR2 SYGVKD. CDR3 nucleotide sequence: TGTGCCATCAGTGGGGGCGGCTCCAATCAGCCCCAGCATTTT. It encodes CAISGGGSNQPQHF.